This T cell receptor (beta chain) appears in the sequencing data of a study of OX40 agonist ivuxolimab in advanced cancers. Only in-frame clones appear in the TCRdb table, and some are missing; sequencing was by immunoSEQ multiplex PCR. The profile shows tens of thousands of clones, 88% of them singletons. Germline CDR1 and CDR2: MNHEY and SVGAGI. The V gene lost 2 bases and the J gene lost 5 bases, with 7 bases spanning the gap. CDR3 length: 12 residues. This sequence joins TRBV6-5 and TRBJ2-7; no firm D call. The receptor's source is an adult with an advanced solid tumor such as melanoma, head and neck, liver or kidney cancer. The sequencing here drew on CD4+ or CD8+ T cells sorted from blood, taken in a trial of the OX40 agonist ivuxolimab. This CDR3 is CASSYSHDEQYF. CDR3 nucleotides: TGTGCCAGCAGTTACAGCCACGACGAGCAGTACTTC.